One sample yielded the 11 T cell receptor beta chains listed below, sequenced in a study of patients and donors after allogeneic stem cell transplantation (dated by TCRdb to between 2020 and 2021). Library preparation used RT-PCR. The instrument given in TCRdb is NextSeq 550. TCRdb applied fastp at Q25 and MiXCR to the public reads, then kept only in-frame beta chains. Each record represents a unique CDR3 protein, reported with the most common genes and DNA among its rows. Across this sample there are approximately 99,000 distinct CDR3 sequences, with 35% to 45% seen only once. Roughly 30% of the sample goes to the ten largest clones. The sequenced sample was blood, either unsorted or a sorted T cell fraction (not recorded which). These receptors were collected from a human donor who was either an allogeneic HSCT recipient or a stem cell or donor lymphocyte infusion donor (not recorded which). It is not recorded whose cells these are; they may come from a transplant donor.

This clonotype was detected only a few times. The chain employs TRBV20-1 and TRBJ1-1; D unclear. The germline V gene has CDR1 DFQATT and CDR2 SNEGSKA (reference sequence). Trimming removed 1 base from V and 0 bases from J, with 9 bases in between. This CDR3 comprises 14 residues. CDR3 sequence (DNA): TGCAGTGCTAGAGGGGTGGTTATGAACACTGAAGCTTTCTTT. It is translated as CSARGVVMNTEAFF.

The sample holds a few counts of this clonotype. The CDR3, as DNA: TGCGCCAGCAGCCAAGGTGGGCAGGTTGGGGACCATGAAGCTTTCTTT. Amino acids: CASSQGGQVGDHEAFF. The J gene is TRBJ1-1, the V gene TRBV4-3, with a possible D match to TRBD1 (5 bases). The CDR3 totals 16 residues. The germline gives CDR1 LGHNA, CDR2 YSLEER. Trimming shortened V by 1 base and J by 7 bases, and 19 bases separated the two germline ends.

This clonotype was counted only a few times. An end of the junction does not agree with germline; a read error may underlie this. The chain links TRBV11-2 to TRBJ1-4; D not certain. Germline V gene lookup returns CDR1 SGHAT and CDR2 FQNNGV. This CDR3 has 11 amino acids. The CDR3 sequence is CASGLGEKLFF. The CDR3 DNA sequence: TGTGCCAGCGGCTTAGGTGAAAAACTGTTTTTT.

The chain is built from TRBV15 and TRBJ2-1; the D gene is possibly TRBD2 (5 bases). The CDR3 is 12 residues long. Trimming left V 0 bases short and J 13 bases short, with 10 bases between. Germline V gives CDR1 LNHNV, CDR2 YYDKDF (reference sequence). CDR3 sequence: CATSRDRGSQFF. The CDR3 DNA reads as TGTGCCACCAGCAGAGATCGGGGTAGTCAGTTCTTC.

In its sample, this clonotype was seen a few times. The chain carries TRBV9 and TRBJ1-1; a possible D gene is TRBD1 (5 bases). Germline-derived CDR1 and CDR2 are SGDLS and YYNGEE. Between the trimmed V and J ends, which lost 4 bases and 8 bases, there was a span of 9 bases. This CDR3 has 11 amino acids. The CDR3 region is CASSRGGEAFF. CDR3 nucleotide sequence: TGTGCCAGCAGCCGGGGCGGCGAAGCTTTCTTT.

This chain connects TRBV27 to TRBJ2-5; no reliable D call. Germline values: CDR1 MNHEY, CDR2 SMNVEV (reference sequence). The V end lost 2 bases, the J end lost 5 bases, and 9 bases lay between the germline ends. The CDR3 runs to 13 residues. CDR3 in DNA: TGTGCCAGCAGTTTAAGCCTTGAGGAGACCCAGTACTTC. It yields the protein CASSLSLEETQYF.

The J gene is TRBJ1-2, the V gene TRBV19; no firm D call. Per germline, CDR1 LNHDA and CDR2 SQIVND (reference sequence). This CDR3 comprises 12 residues. Trimming pared 0 bases from V and 4 bases from J, leaving 3 bases between. In nucleotides, the CDR3 is TGTGCCAGTAGTATAGAAGGCTATGGCTACACCTTC. This encodes CASSIEGYGYTF.

This sequence joins TRBV4-3 and TRBJ2-5, with D possibly TRBD2 on 5 matching bases. Trimming shortened V by 0 bases and J by 7 bases, and 18 bases separated the two germline ends. Germline values: CDR1 LGHNA, CDR2 YSLEER. The CDR3 extends over 16 amino acids. The CDR3 sequence: CASSQDGLAALGTQYF. The CDR3 DNA is TGCGCCAGCAGCCAAGATGGTCTAGCTGCACTGGGGACCCAGTACTTC.

In nucleotides, the CDR3 is TGTGCCAGCAGTGTTATCTATGAGCAGTTCTTC. It yields the protein CASSVIYEQFF. V and J are TRBV2 and TRBJ2-1; D uncertain. The CDR3 runs 11 residues. With 4 bases removed from V and 8 bases from J, the gap between germline ends came to 6 bases. CDR1 is SNHLY, CDR2 FYNNEI, per germline.

The chain joins TRBV10-3 to TRBJ2-5; 7 bases are a match to TRBD2. The CDR3 sequence is 14 residues long. Germline loops: CDR1 ENHRY, CDR2 SYGVKD. V lost 4 bases, J lost 4 bases, and 6 bases stayed unmatched. The CDR3 nucleotides are TGTGCCATCAGTGGGGGCGGGAGCAGAGAGACCCAGTACTTC. It codes for CAISGGGSRETQYF.

V usage is TRBV24-1 and J usage is TRBJ2-3; D perhaps matches TRBD1 (6 bases). With 5 bases removed from V and 2 bases from J, the gap between germline ends came to 13 bases. The CDR3 contains 15 residues. Germline-derived CDR1 and CDR2 are KGHDR and SFDVKD. This CDR3 reads CATSGAGDSTDTQYF. The CDR3 coding sequence is TGTGCCACCAGTGGGGCAGGGGATTCCACAGATACGCAGTATTTT.